The 17 T cell receptor beta chains below all came from one sample that was sequenced in a study of cytomegalovirus exposure and HLA in healthy donors. The PCR ran on 60 Vbeta and 13 Jbeta primers. The repertoire was sequenced with immunoSEQ multiplex PCR; TCRdb's copy has only in-frame clones and lacks some. The repertoire consists of about 170,000 clones, with around 79% occurring once and the leading ten covering around 1%. The sequencing sample was made of PBMCs. The source is a woman aged 45-65 years in good health and CMV-seropositive.

The rearrangement joins TRBV7-2 to TRBJ2-6, with 7 bases fitting TRBD1. The CDR3 covers 17 residues. Germline trimming cut 7 bases from V and 4 bases from J; bases unmatched to any gene: 13. Germline V lookup: CDR1 SGHTA, CDR2 FQGNSA. CDR3 loop: CASNQGVLASGANVLTF. The CDR3 DNA is TGTGCCAGCAACCAGGGGGTATTGGCTTCCGGGGCCAACGTCCTGACTTTC. Full variable domain (outside the CDR3, taken from reference TRBV7-2 and TRBJ2-6): GAGVSQSPSNKVTEKGKDVELRCDPISGHTALYWYRQSLGQGLEFLIYFQGNSAPDKSGLPSDRFSAERTGGSVSTLTIQRTQQEDSAVYLCASNQGVLASGANVLTFGAGSRLTVL.

J is TRBJ1-4 and V is TRBV14; D unresolved. The germline gives CDR1 SGHDN, CDR2 FVKESK. This CDR3 has 13 amino acids. The V end was cut by 1 base, the J end by 5 bases, with 5 bases between. The CDR3 nucleotides read TGTGCCAGCAGCCAAGCGGGGAATGAAAAACTGTTTTTT. Residues: CASSQAGNEKLFF. The full variable domain, completed using reference TRBV14 and TRBJ1-4, is EAGVTQFPSHSVIEKGQTVTLRCDPISGHDNLYWYRRVMGKEIKFLLHFVKESKQDESGMPNNRFLAERTGGTYSTLKVQPAELEDSGVYFCASSQAGNEKLFFGSGTQLSVL.

This clone has a single count. The chain has TRBV10-3 and TRBJ1-1; 7 nucleotides align to TRBD1. J lost 1 base, V lost 6 bases, and 5 bases had no gene match. In germline, CDR1 is ENHRY, CDR2 SYGVKD. The CDR3 is made up of 14 amino acids. The CDR3: CAIRGTATNTEAFF. The CDR3 DNA reads as TGTGCCATCAGGGGGACAGCTACGAACACTGAAGCTTTCTTT.

V gene TRBV2 combines with J gene TRBJ2-1; 13 bases line up with TRBD2. CDR3 length: 14 amino acids. V shed 3 bases and J 8 bases; nucleotides not matched to a gene: 1. Per germline, CDR1 SNHLY and CDR2 FYNNEI. The CDR3 loop reads CASSDTSGRDEQFF. In nucleotides, the CDR3 is TGTGCCAGCAGTGACACTAGCGGGAGGGATGAGCAGTTCTTC.

The rearrangement joins TRBV2 to TRBJ2-4; D is possibly TRBD2 (6 bases). V was clipped by 3 bases and J by 1 base, with 10 bases between them. CDR3 size: 15 residues. Germline V gene lookup returns CDR1 SNHLY and CDR2 FYNNEI. In DNA form, the CDR3 reads TGTGCCAGCAGTGAGGGGGGTAATGCCAAAAACATTCAGTACTTC. Translated, it gives CASSEGGNAKNIQYF.

The chain has TRBV6-1 and TRBJ2-7; 9 nucleotides agree with TRBD1. CDR1 and CDR2 (germline): MNHNS, SASEGT. CDR3 length equals 15 residues. After removal of 0 bases from V and 2 bases from J, the junction contained 2 bases not matched to a gene. CDR3 bases: TGTGCCAGCAGTGAAGCGGGACAGGGCACCTACGAGCAGTACTTC. Amino acids: CASSEAGQGTYEQYF.

V gene TRBV10-3 combines with J gene TRBJ1-2; D might be TRBD1 (5 bases). V lost 0 bases and J 4 bases, leaving 12 bases between the germline ends. The CDR3 covers 15 residues. The V gene's germline CDR1 is ENHRY and CDR2 SYGVKD. The CDR3 bases are TGTGCCATCAGTGAGTCGGCGGGGCTCGGCTATGGCTACACCTTC. This sequence encodes CAISESAGLGYGYTF.

The J gene is TRBJ1-1, the V gene TRBV2, with a tentative D call TRBD1 (6 bases). Trimming left V 2 bases short and J 5 bases short, with 15 bases between. Germline V lookup: CDR1 SNHLY, CDR2 FYNNEI. There are 15 residues in the CDR3. The CDR3 is CASSERQAVRTEAFF. Here the CDR3 DNA reads TGTGCCAGCAGTGAAAGACAGGCTGTTCGTACTGAAGCTTTCTTT.

This clone was seen a handful of times. The genes are TRBV29-1 and TRBJ2-5, with 7 bases identical to TRBD2. J lost 2 bases, V lost 7 bases, and 10 bases had no gene match. The germline V gene encodes CDR1 SQVTM and CDR2 ANQGSEA. The CDR3 is made up of 14 amino acids. CDR3 DNA: TGCAGCGCCCTCGGACGGGAGGCTCAAGAGACCCAGTACTTC. Its translation is CSALGREAQETQYF.

V is TRBV9 and J is TRBJ1-5; D remains unclear. V was shortened by 5 bases and J by 3 bases, with 15 bases between the two germline ends. The V gene's germline CDR1 is SGDLS and CDR2 YYNGEE. The CDR3 sequence is 15 residues long. The CDR3 protein is CASSALSGVNQPQHF. Written as DNA, the CDR3 is TGTGCCAGCAGTGCCCTGTCCGGGGTCAATCAGCCCCAGCATTTT.

This clone appeared a few times. V usage is TRBV4-3 and J usage is TRBJ2-2, with 7 bases fitting TRBD1. There are 16 residues in the CDR3. The germline V gene has CDR1 LGHNA and CDR2 YSLEER. Trimming at V came to 1 base and at J to 1 base, leaving 3 bases not matched to a gene. In nucleotides, the CDR3 is TGCGCCAGCAGCCAAGGACAGGGCCGGAACACCGGGGAGCTGTTTTTT. Its translation is CASSQGQGRNTGELFF.

V and J are TRBV2 and TRBJ1-3; maybe TRBD1 (5 bases). Germline V gene lookup returns CDR1 SNHLY and CDR2 FYNNEI. The CDR3 runs 15 residues. V was pared by 6 bases and J by 2 bases, with 14 bases between. Here the CDR3 reads CASSRQGTTGNTIYF. The CDR3 DNA reads TGTGCCAGCAGCCGGCAGGGCACTACTGGAAACACCATATATTTT.

The rearrangement links TRBV5-6 to TRBJ1-3; D is ambiguous. In germline, CDR1 is SGHDT, CDR2 YYEEEE. The ends were cut back, 0 bases at V and 0 bases at J, with 10 bases in the middle. This CDR3 contains 16 residues. The CDR3 sequence: CASSLGGTTSGNTIYF. The CDR3 bases are TGTGCCAGCAGCTTGGGCGGCACCACCTCTGGAAACACCATATATTTT.

This clone was observed a single time. The chain carries TRBV6-5 and TRBJ1-2, with D tentatively TRBD1 (6 bases). Germline assignment: CDR1 MNHEY and CDR2 SVGAGI. V shed 6 bases and J shed 5 bases, with 10 bases lying between them. The CDR3 loop spans 12 amino acids. CDR3 bases: TGTGCCAGCAGCCCAACAGGGTATGGCTACACCTTC. It encodes CASSPTGYGYTF.

In its sample, this clone was seen a few times. The chain uses TRBV7-2 and TRBJ2-3, with a weak D call TRBD2 (6 bases). The CDR3 contains 16 residues. Germline V lookup: CDR1 SGHTA, CDR2 FQGNSA. Trimming took off 4 bases at V and 0 bases at J, with 14 bases between the two ends. This CDR3 is CASSSLGGASTDTQYF. DNA of the CDR3: TGTGCCAGCAGCTCCCTTGGCGGGGCGAGCACAGATACGCAGTATTTT.

V usage is TRBV18 and J usage is TRBJ2-7; the match to TRBD2 covers 8 bases. This CDR3 has 14 amino acids. Germline CDR1 KGHSH, CDR2 LQKENI. The junction had 1 base not matched to a gene; V was cut back by 0 bases and J by 3 bases. CDR3 protein: CASSPPTSVYEQYF. The CDR3 nucleotides are TGTGCCAGCTCACCACCGACTAGCGTCTACGAGCAGTACTTC.

The V and J genes are TRBV2 and TRBJ2-7; 7 bases align to TRBD1. CDR1 and CDR2 from the germline V gene are SNHLY and FYNNEI. Losses at the gene ends were 0 bases for V and 4 bases for J; bases not matched to a gene: 6. There are 15 residues in the CDR3. The CDR3 DNA reads TGTGCCAGCAGTGAAGCGGGACAGCAGAGTTACGAGCAGTACTTC. Protein sequence: CASSEAGQQSYEQYF.